The TCR beta chain described here comes from a study of blood T cell repertoires in COVID-19. Overall study context: Researchers got acute and convalescent COVID-19 samples from the United States, Italy and Spain. PBMCs, B-cell-depleted T cells, or T cells provided the cDNA or gDNA that made up the material.

The protocol was immunoSEQ multiplex PCR, while the TCRdb copy is restricted to in-frame clones and leaves out a portion. The sample includes about 43,000 clones, approximately 88% seen only once; the top ten take 15%. Material: peripheral blood. The clonotype was recovered from a man in his 60s with active COVID-19.

In nucleotides, the CDR3 is TGCGCCAGCAGCCAAGAACAGGGGGCAGATACGCAGTATTTT. Protein sequence: CASSQEQGADTQYF. V and J are TRBV4-3 and TRBJ2-3; 8 nucleotides agree with TRBD1. The CDR3 consists of 14 residues. Germline loops: CDR1 LGHNA, CDR2 YSLEER. Trimming at V came to 0 bases and at J to 4 bases, leaving 0 bases not matched to a gene.